The 9 T cell receptor beta chains below were found in one sample sequenced in a study of cytomegalovirus exposure and HLA in healthy donors. Profiling relied on immunoSEQ multiplex PCR, and the TCRdb table lists in-frame clones only, not all of them. Of 90,000 to 150,000 clones in the sample, 85% to 90% were seen once. Sequenced material: PBMCs. The receptors were gathered from a woman under 30 in good health and CMV-seropositive.

The count of this clone is one. The chain is built from TRBV11-3 and TRBJ1-1; a weak D match, TRBD1 (6 bases). The CDR3 totals 15 residues. The germline V gene has CDR1 SGHNT and CDR2 YENEEA. V lost 5 bases, J lost 2 bases, and 15 bases lay in between. For the CDR3, the DNA is TGTGCCAGCAGCGGAAAGACAGGAAGAAACACTGAAGCTTTCTTT. It translates to CASSGKTGRNTEAFF.

This clone was recorded a few times. The rearrangement links TRBV11-3 to TRBJ2-1, with D unclear. The CDR3 is 12 residues long. With 1 base removed from V and 15 bases from J, the gap between germline ends came to 13 bases. CDR1 is SGHNT, CDR2 YENEEA, per germline. CDR3 amino acids: CASSLAARHRFF. The DNA for the CDR3 is TGTGCCAGCAGCTTAGCGGCCCGACACCGGTTCTTC. Full variable domain (outside the CDR3, taken from reference TRBV11-3 and TRBJ2-1): EAGVVQSPRYKIIEKKQPVAFWCNPISGHNTLYWYLQNLGQGPELLIRYENEEAVDDSQLPKDRFSAERLKGVDSTLKIQPAELGDSAVYLCASSLAARHRFFGPGTRLTVL.

V gene TRBV23-1 combines with J gene TRBJ2-3; 7 bases fit TRBD1. TRBV23-1 qualifies as an ORF whose function is uncertain. CDR3 length: 21 amino acids. J lost 2 bases, V lost 8 bases, and 28 bases had no gene match. In DNA, the CDR3 is TGCGCCAGCCCGTCCTCCTCCGCCGGGGCAGGGGGTTCTGTCCTCACAGATACGCAGTATTTT. Residues: CASPSSSAGAGGSVLTDTQYF.

The chain links TRBV6-1 to TRBJ2-7, with a weak D call TRBD1 (6 bases). V was cut by 7 bases and J by 1 base, with 14 bases left in between. Germline V lookup: CDR1 MNHNS, CDR2 SASEGT. This CDR3 region has 14 residues. The CDR3 DNA follows: TGTGCCAGCAAAGGGGAAGGGGGTTCCTACGAGCAGTACTTC. Amino acids: CASKGEGGSYEQYF.

J is TRBJ2-3 and V is TRBV5-8; D is unclear. Trimming took off 1 base at V and 9 bases at J, with 9 bases between the two ends. This CDR3 has 12 amino acids. Germline-derived CDR1 and CDR2 are SGHTS and YDEGEE. Written as DNA, the CDR3 is TGTGCCAGCAGCTTGAATCCTAACACGCAGTATTTT. This codes for CASSLNPNTQYF.

This clone appeared once. The V call is TRBV19, the J call TRBJ2-6; D ambiguous. Germline V gives CDR1 LNHDA, CDR2 SQIVND (reference sequence). V was clipped by 1 base and J by 0 bases, with 4 bases between them. This CDR3 is 15 amino acids long. CDR3 region: CASSIASSGANVLTF. The CDR3 bases are TGTGCCAGTAGTATAGCGAGCTCTGGGGCCAACGTCCTGACTTTC.

The chain recombines TRBV9 with TRBJ2-7, with 8 bases identical to TRBD2. V gave up 0 bases and J gave up 4 bases; unmatched junction bases: 6. Per germline, CDR1 SGDLS and CDR2 YYNGEE. There are 15 residues in the CDR3. CDR3 nucleotides: TGTGCCAGCAGCGTAGACGCTAGCGGGTCATACGAGCAGTACTTC. Protein sequence: CASSVDASGSYEQYF.

V usage is TRBV21-1 and J usage is TRBJ1-2; TRBD1 is the table's D call, not checked against the DNA. TRBV21-1 is reported as a pseudogene. CDR3 length: 17 amino acids. In DNA form, the CDR3 reads TGTGCCAGCAGCAAAGCCCCGACAGGGGCCCCCAACTATGGCTACACCTTC. Protein: CASSKAPTGAPNYGYTF.

The chain employs TRBV11-2 and TRBJ2-7; the D gene is possibly TRBD1 (6 bases). The CDR3 consists of 15 residues. V dropped 4 bases and J dropped 2 bases, with 15 bases sitting between them. Germline-derived CDR1 and CDR2 are SGHAT and FQNNGV. CDR3 bases: TGTGCCAGCAGCTCAGTGACAGGTCGGGCCTACGAGCAGTACTTC. This codes for CASSSVTGRAYEQYF.